This entry lists 28 T cell receptor beta chains sequenced from one sample in a study of cytomegalovirus exposure and HLA in healthy donors. Amplification used 60 Vbeta primers and 13 Jbeta primers. The data were produced by immunoSEQ multiplex PCR, yet TCRdb's version contains in-frame clones alone and is incomplete. The data hold about 54,000 clones, with around 82% observed a single time. The source material was PBMCs. Source of these receptors: a woman between 18 and 29 years old in good health and CMV-seronegative.

In this sample, this clone turned up a few times. This sequence joins TRBV19 and TRBJ1-2, with 8 bases aligning to TRBD1. This CDR3 spans 14 amino acids. V gave up 10 bases and J gave up 1 base; unmatched junction bases: 8. The germline V gene has CDR1 LNHDA and CDR2 SQIVND (reference sequence). This CDR3 is CATPRQGLNYGYTF. The DNA for the CDR3 is TGTGCCACCCCAAGACAGGGGCTTAACTATGGCTACACCTTC.

V gene TRBV5-1 combines with J gene TRBJ2-3, with a tentative D call TRBD1 (6 bases). This CDR3 has 14 amino acids. Germline CDR1 reads SGHRS; CDR2 reads YFSETQ. The V end lost 3 bases, the J end lost 4 bases, and 12 bases lay between the germline ends. The CDR3 nucleotides read TGCGCCAGCAGCTCCCGGACAGCCGCAGATACGCAGTATTTT. Protein product: CASSSRTAADTQYF.

The chain couples TRBV9 to TRBJ2-2, with D perhaps matching TRBD1 (6 bases). V was cut by 2 bases and J by 4 bases, with 12 bases left in between. The CDR3 spans 15 residues. In germline, CDR1 is SGDLS, CDR2 YYNGEE. CDR3 loop: CASSVNRVSTGELFF. For the CDR3, the DNA is TGTGCCAGCAGCGTGAACAGGGTGAGCACCGGGGAGCTGTTTTTT.

CDR3 residues: CASSPREEETQYF. The CDR3 bases are TGTGCCAGCAGCCCCCGGGAAGAGGAGACCCAGTACTTC. The gene calls are TRBV2 and TRBJ2-5; TRBD2 is a possible D gene (5 bases). This CDR3 contains 13 residues. Germline V lookup: CDR1 SNHLY, CDR2 FYNNEI. V gave up 6 bases and J gave up 5 bases, with 13 bases separating them. Complete variable domain (other parts from reference TRBV2 and TRBJ2-5): EPEVTQTPSHQVTQMGQEVILRCVPISNHLYFYWYRQILGQKVEFLVSFYNNEISEKSEIFDDQFSVERPDGSNFTLKIRSTKLEDSAMYFCASSPREEETQYFGPGTRLLVL.

The V and J genes are TRBV5-4 and TRBJ1-3, with D possibly matching TRBD1 (6 bases). The CDR3 spans 14 residues. Germline values: CDR1 SGHNT, CDR2 YYREEE (reference sequence). The V end was cut by 4 bases, the J end by 6 bases, with 14 bases between. CDR3 residues: CASSPDRISNTIYF. The DNA of the CDR3 is TGTGCCAGCAGCCCAGACAGGATTTCAAACACCATATATTTT.

V gene TRBV25-1 combines with J gene TRBJ2-5; weak D call: TRBD2 (6 bases). CDR1 is MGHDK and CDR2 is SYGVNS in the germline V gene. The V gene lost 6 bases and the J gene lost 4 bases, with 15 bases spanning the gap. This CDR3 contains 14 residues. CDR3 in DNA: TGTGCCAGCAGGGGACTGGGCGGCCGAGAGACCCAGTACTTC. This translates into CASRGLGGRETQYF.

The rearrangement uses TRBV6-5 and TRBJ1-2; 8 bases fit TRBD1. This CDR3 is 14 amino acids long. Germline CDR1 is MNHEY and CDR2 is SVGAGI. V lost 6 bases to trimming and J lost 10 bases; unmatched junction nucleotides: 13. The CDR3 reads CASSPGGTGISYTF. The CDR3 nucleotides are TGTGCCAGCAGCCCGGGCGGGACAGGCATTTCCTACACCTTC.

In DNA form, the CDR3 reads TGCGCCAGCAGTGCGGGACTAGCCGGCTACGAGCAGTACTTC. Translating gives CASSAGLAGYEQYF. The chain employs TRBV10-1 and TRBJ2-7; TRBD2 matches 9 bases. The germline gives CDR1 WNHNN, CDR2 SYGVQD (reference sequence). Losses at the gene ends were 4 bases for V and 3 bases for J; bases not matched to a gene: 4. The CDR3 runs to 14 residues.

This clone was counted a single time. The CDR3 DNA follows: TGTGCCAGCAAGGGGTCTGATCAGCCCCAGCATTTT. As protein: CASKGSDQPQHF. The chain employs TRBV27 and TRBJ1-5, with D possibly being TRBD1 (5 bases). CDR1 is MNHEY and CDR2 is SMNVEV in the germline V gene (reference sequence). The CDR3 is 12 residues long. V was pared by 7 bases and J by 5 bases, with 9 bases between.

The genes are TRBV18 and TRBJ1-2; 7 bases fit TRBD1. Trimming at V came to 6 bases and at J to 3 bases, leaving 19 bases not matched to a gene. Germline assignment: CDR1 KGHSH and CDR2 LQKENI. The length of the CDR3 is 18 residues. DNA for the CDR3: TGTGCCAGCTCTCCGGCATACTCTAGAAGGGGGCGTTACTATGGCTACACCTTC. This codes for CASSPAYSRRGRYYGYTF.

The chain uses TRBV6-1 and TRBJ1-2, with TRBD1 as a possible D gene (6 bases). Germline assignment: CDR1 MNHNS and CDR2 SASEGT. There are 15 residues in the CDR3. The V end was cut by 5 bases, the J end by 5 bases, with 18 bases between. CDR3 protein: CASSPQDSVTYGYTF. CDR3 coding DNA: TGTGCCAGCAGTCCCCAGGACAGTGTTACTTATGGCTACACCTTC.

V and J are TRBV11-2 and TRBJ2-1; D is undetermined. This CDR3 comprises 13 residues. Germline assignment: CDR1 SGHAT and CDR2 FQNNGV. V gave up 5 bases and J gave up 4 bases, with 9 bases separating them. The CDR3: CASSRLEYNEQFF. CDR3 bases: TGTGCCAGCAGCCGGCTAGAGTACAATGAGCAGTTCTTC.

The chain carries TRBV18 and TRBJ1-1, with 7 bases identical to TRBD1. This CDR3 spans 14 amino acids. J gave up 7 bases and V 2 bases, and 7 bases lay outside the gene matches. Germline V CDR1 and CDR2: KGHSH, LQKENI. The DNA for the CDR3 is TGTGCCAGCTCACCAACAGACAGGGCCTTTGAAGCTTTCTTT. Translating gives CASSPTDRAFEAFF. The whole variable domain, filled in from reference TRBV18 and TRBJ1-1, reads NAGVMQNPRHLVRRRGQEARLRCSPMKGHSHVYWYRQLPEEGLKFMVYLQKENIIDESGMPKERFSAEFPKEGPSILRIQQVVRGDSAAYFCASSPTDRAFEAFFGQGTRLTVV.

This chain connects TRBV28 to TRBJ2-3, with D possibly being TRBD1 (6 bases). The CDR3 loop spans 14 amino acids. Per germline, CDR1 MDHEN and CDR2 SYDVKM. V was trimmed by 6 bases and J by 3 bases, leaving 13 bases between them. CDR3 loop: CASRQGQRTDTQYF. The CDR3 bases are TGTGCCAGCAGGCAGGGACAACGGACAGATACGCAGTATTTT.

The CDR3 nucleotides read TGTGCCAGCAGTCCTACAGGGGGGTCCTACAATGAGCAGTTCTTC. This sequence encodes CASSPTGGSYNEQFF. The chain links TRBV7-9 to TRBJ2-1; 8 bases agree with TRBD1. The junction had 5 bases not matched to a gene; V was cut back by 6 bases and J by 1 base. Germline assignment: CDR1 SEHNR and CDR2 FQNEAQ (reference sequence). The CDR3 contains 15 residues. The variable domain in full, with the rest retrieved from reference TRBV7-9 and TRBJ2-1, is DTGVSQNPRHKITKRGQNVTFRCDPISEHNRLYWYRQTLGQGPEFLTYFQNEAQLEKSRLLSDRFSAERPKGSFSTLEIQRTEQGDSAMYLCASSPTGGSYNEQFFGPGTRLTVL.

This clone has only a few counts. The CDR3, as DNA: TGTGCCAGCTGGGGAGACGTTGTTGGGTCTAGCGGGAGCCGAACCTACGAGCAGTACTTC. Translation gives CASWGDVVGSSGSRTYEQYF. The chain combines TRBV2 with TRBJ2-7, with TRBD2 matching over 10 bases. Germline V gives CDR1 SNHLY, CDR2 FYNNEI. The CDR3 spans 20 residues. The trim removed 8 bases at V and 2 bases at J, leaving 24 bases unmatched.

This rearrangement joins TRBV2 to TRBJ1-1, with D hard to call. V was cut by 6 bases and J by 4 bases, with 12 bases left in between. The germline V gene encodes CDR1 SNHLY and CDR2 FYNNEI. CDR3 length: 13 residues. CDR3 sequence reads: CASSLEERTEAFF. The CDR3 nucleotides are TGTGCCAGCAGCCTAGAGGAGCGCACTGAAGCTTTCTTT.

The chain carries TRBV11-2 and TRBJ2-7; D call uncertain. The CDR3 is made up of 12 amino acids. CDR1 and CDR2 from the germline V gene are SGHAT and FQNNGV. V shed 5 bases and J shed 6 bases, with 11 bases lying between them. Here the CDR3 DNA reads TGTGCCAGCAGCCCCTCCTGGGCCGAGCAGTACTTC. Its translation: CASSPSWAEQYF.

This clone turned up a few times. The chain uses TRBV27 and TRBJ1-2; D gene uncertain. This CDR3 contains 13 residues. Trimming stripped 2 bases from V and 2 bases from J, with 6 bases between. Germline V gene lookup returns CDR1 MNHEY and CDR2 SMNVEV (reference sequence). CDR3 DNA: TGTGCCAGCAGTTTAAGGGAGAACTATGGCTACACCTTC. It is translated as CASSLRENYGYTF.

The chain carries TRBV7-2 and TRBJ2-1; D is unclear. Germline values: CDR1 SGHTA, CDR2 FQGNSA. The V end was cut by 2 bases, the J end by 4 bases, with 6 bases between. This CDR3 has 13 amino acids. CDR3 amino acids: CASSLPLYNEQFF. The DNA for the CDR3 is TGTGCCAGCAGCTTACCACTTTACAATGAGCAGTTCTTC.

This clone was recorded a few times. V usage is TRBV12-5 and J usage is TRBJ1-1; D gene uncertain. The CDR3 contains 15 residues. V lost 1 base to trimming and J lost 1 base, with 10 bases between them. From germline, CDR1 is LGHNT and CDR2 FRNRAP. The CDR3 loop is CASGLGDITNTEAFF. CDR3 DNA sequence: TGTGCTAGTGGTTTGGGAGACATCACGAACACTGAAGCTTTCTTT.

The CDR3, as DNA: TGTGCCAGCAGCCAAAACCCAGCGGCGGGCACAGATACGCAGTATTTT. As protein: CASSQNPAAGTDTQYF. The chain recombines TRBV7-3 with TRBJ2-3, with D perhaps matching TRBD2 (5 bases). There are 16 residues in the CDR3. Per the germline V gene, CDR1 is SGHTA and CDR2 is FQGTGA. Trimming removed 5 bases at V and 1 base at J, with 16 bases between.

This clone has a handful of counts. The genes are TRBV9 and TRBJ2-3, with TRBD1 matching over 8 bases. The CDR3 covers 16 residues. CDR1 is SGDLS, CDR2 YYNGEE, per germline. With 3 bases clipped from V and 4 bases from J, the junction kept 10 bases outside the gene matches. CDR3 bases: TGTGCCAGCAGCGCCGACCAGGGGGCAGAGGCAGATACGCAGTATTTT. It specifies CASSADQGAEADTQYF.

J is TRBJ2-7 and V is TRBV9; a possible D gene is TRBD1 (5 bases). Germline loops: CDR1 SGDLS, CDR2 YYNGEE. V was shortened by 3 bases and J by 3 bases, with 13 bases between the two germline ends. The CDR3 length is 14 residues. The chain's CDR3 is CASSAPDSNYEQYF. The CDR3 DNA is TGTGCCAGCAGCGCCCCAGACAGTAACTACGAGCAGTACTTC.

This clone was seen once. V is TRBV11-2 and J is TRBJ1-1; TRBD1 matches 8 bases. Germline V gene lookup returns CDR1 SGHAT and CDR2 FQNNGV. This CDR3 is 15 amino acids long. The trim removed 2 bases at V and 1 base at J, leaving 3 bases unmatched. The CDR3 DNA sequence: TGTGCCAGCAGCTTAACAGACAGGGGGAACACTGAAGCTTTCTTT. It codes for CASSLTDRGNTEAFF.

V is TRBV15 and J is TRBJ2-7; possibly TRBD1 for D (5 bases). The CDR3 covers 13 residues. The V and J ends lost 0 bases and 5 bases respectively, with 8 bases between them. CDR1 and CDR2 (germline): LNHNV, YYDKDF (reference sequence). The CDR3 DNA follows: TGTGCCACCAGCAGAGATGAAGGGGACGAGCAGTACTTC. Its translation: CATSRDEGDEQYF.

The genes are TRBV6-1 and TRBJ2-7; D gene uncertain. In germline, CDR1 is MNHNS, CDR2 SASEGT. CDR3 size: 11 residues. V lost 7 bases and J 1 base, leaving 5 bases between the germline ends. The DNA of the CDR3 is TGTGCCAGCATGAGTTCCTACGAGCAGTACTTC. Its translation is CASMSSYEQYF.

This sequence joins TRBV11-2 and TRBJ2-1, with TRBD1 matching over 8 bases. J lost 7 bases, V lost 4 bases, and 6 bases had no gene match. Germline V gene lookup returns CDR1 SGHAT and CDR2 FQNNGV. The CDR3 loop spans 14 amino acids. The CDR3 DNA reads as TGTGCCAGCAGCTCCGGACAGGGCGGGAATGAGCAGTTCTTC. It translates to CASSSGQGGNEQFF.